The rows below give T cell receptor beta chains drawn from one sample of a study of CD8 T cells in Susac syndrome. In TCRdb, the immunoSEQ multiplex PCR reads were re-called with MiXCR into one record per CDR3 protein. The profile shows roughly 80,000 distinct CDR3 sequences, approximately 93% of them singletons. Material: CD8+ T cells from PBMCs. All receptors derive from a human donor with Susac syndrome. CDR3s include the opening cysteine and the closing phenylalanine or tryptophan. The D gene is left open where the match is weak. Clone sizes are given selectively: once, few, many, or a class where the clone is expanded.

clone_size,v_call,d_call,cdr3_length,j_call,cdr3_nt,cdr3_aa
-,TRBV19,TRBD2,14,TRBJ2-5,TGTGCCAGTAGTTCTGGACTAGCGGGAGAGACCCAGTACTTC,CASSSGLAGETQYF
-,TRBV27,-,13,TRBJ2-2,TGTGCCAGCAGTTTACGGAGTATCGGGGAGCTGTTTTTT,CASSLRSIGELFF
-,TRBV12-3/TRBV12-4,-,13,TRBJ1-2,TGTGCCAGCAGTCCCTACCTGACCTATGGCTACACCTTC,CASSPYLTYGYTF
-,TRBV7-9,TRBD2,16,TRBJ2-3,TGTGCCAGCAGCTCTTCTAGCGGCGGTATGGTAGATACGCAGTATTTT,CASSSSSGGMVDTQYF
-,TRBV7-9,TRBD1,13,TRBJ2-5,TGTGCCAGCAGCTCACAGGGGGCTGAGACCCAGTACTTC,CASSSQGAETQYF
once,TRBV14,-,16,TRBJ2-7,TGTGCCAGCAGCCATCCACTGGGGGGACTGACGATTGGGCAGTACTTC,CASSHPLGGLTIGQYF
-,TRBV5-1,-,13,TRBJ2-6,TGCGCCAGCAGCTTGAGAACGGCCAACGTCCTGACTTTC,CASSLRTANVLTF
-,TRBV25-1,-,15,TRBJ1-2,TGTGCCAGCAGTGAAGGGGCCATACAGACCTATGGCTACACCTTC,CASSEGAIQTYGYTF
-,TRBV4-1,TRBD1,15,TRBJ1-4,TGCGCCAGCAGCCTTTTACAGGGGGCTAATGAAAAACTGTTTTTT,CASSLLQGANEKLFF
-,TRBV20-1,TRBD2,14,TRBJ2-1,TGCAGTGCTACTCTCGGACTAGTTAGGTATGAGCAGTTCTTC,CSATLGLVRYEQFF
-,TRBV29-1,TRBD1,11,TRBJ2-3,TGCAGCGGGGACAGGGGCGATACGCAGTATTTT,CSGDRGDTQYF
-,TRBV2,-,12,TRBJ2-7,TGTGCCAGCCAACAGGGCAACTACGAGCAGTACTTC,CASQQGNYEQYF
-,TRBV6-5,-,15,TRBJ2-7,TGTGCCAGCAGTTACTCGCGGGGTCTCTCCTACGAGCAGTACTTC,CASSYSRGLSYEQYF
once,TRBV15,TRBD2,16,TRBJ2-1,TGTGCCACCAGCAGGAAAGCGGGAGGGTCATACAATGAGCAGTTCTTC,CATSRKAGGSYNEQFF
-,TRBV10-3,TRBD1,12,TRBJ2-7,TGTGCCATTCGGGACAGGGGGAATGAGCAGTACTTC,CAIRDRGNEQYF
-,TRBV19,TRBD1,13,TRBJ1-2,TGTGCCAGTAGTACACAGGGGGCGCGTCGCTACACCTTC,CASSTQGARRYTF
-,TRBV27,-,14,TRBJ2-1,TGTGCCAGCAGTTTATATGCGCCATACAATGAGCAGTTCTTC,CASSLYAPYNEQFF
-,TRBV3-1,-,12,TRBJ2-2,TGTGCCAGCAGCCCTTTGGCCGGGGAGCTGTTTTTT,CASSPLAGELFF
once,TRBV27,-,14,TRBJ2-3,TGTGCCAGCAGTTCGGCCCTATCCACAGATACGCAGTATTTT,CASSSALSTDTQYF
-,TRBV6-6,-,15,TRBJ2-7,TGTGCCAGCAGTTACTTGGTAAAGGGGTCCTACGAGCAGTACTTC,CASSYLVKGSYEQYF
-,TRBV7-6,TRBD1,16,TRBJ1-2,TGTGCCAGCAGCCCCCGTTCGGACAGGGTGGACTATGGCTACACCTTC,CASSPRSDRVDYGYTF
-,TRBV28,-,17,TRBJ1-5,TGTGCCAGCAGCCTTGCCCGAATCGACAGTGGTAGAGAACCCCAGCATTTT,CASSLARIDSGREPQHF
-,TRBV5-1,-,11,TRBJ2-1,TGCGCCAGCAGCTTGGTAGATGAGCAGTTCTTC,CASSLVDEQFF
-,TRBV6-2/TRBV6-3,-,12,TRBJ2-1,TGTGCCAGCAGTCGGCTAGTGGTTGAGCAGTTCTTC,CASSRLVVEQFF
-,TRBV5-6,-,12,TRBJ2-7,TGTGCCAGCAGCCAAATCTCCTACGAGCAGTACTTC,CASSQISYEQYF
-,TRBV7-8,-,17,TRBJ1-1,TGTGCCAGCAGCTTAGACTCAACAGGGTCCACACACACTGAAGCTTTCTTT,CASSLDSTGSTHTEAFF
-,TRBV6-6,-,13,TRBJ2-7,TGTGCCAGCAGTTACTCGATTTCCTACGAGCAGTACTTC,CASSYSISYEQYF
-,TRBV30,TRBD1,13,TRBJ1-2,TGTGCCTATCCGGACAGGTCGTCCTATGGCTACACCTTC,CAYPDRSSYGYTF
-,TRBV19,-,14,TRBJ2-7,TGTGCCAGTAGTATAGAAGGGATACCCTACGAGCAGTACTTC,CASSIEGIPYEQYF
-,TRBV9,TRBD2,18,TRBJ2-2,TGTGCCAGCAGTGAACCGGGACTAGCGGGGGAGAACACCGGGGAGCTGTTTTTT,CASSEPGLAGENTGELFF
-,TRBV13,TRBD1,15,TRBJ2-3,TGTGCCAGCAGCTGGGTAGGACAGGGCACAGATACGCAGTATTTT,CASSWVGQGTDTQYF
-,TRBV20-1,TRBD1,13,TRBJ2-7,TGCAGTGCCCGTCCGGGACAGGCCTACGAGCAGTACTTC,CSARPGQAYEQYF
-,TRBV5-1,TRBD2,17,TRBJ2-5,TGCGCCAGCAGCTTGGCCTTGGGTAGCGGGGGTAAAGAGACCCAGTACTTC,CASSLALGSGGKETQYF
-,TRBV7-9,-,13,TRBJ2-7,TGTGCCAGCAGCGGCGGGACCCTCCGGGAGCAGTACTTC,CASSGGTLREQYF
-,TRBV27,TRBD1,15,TRBJ2-7,TGTGCCAGCAGTTTGGCGGGACAGGGGGCGAGCGAGCAGTACTTC,CASSLAGQGASEQYF
-,TRBV29-1,TRBD1,18,TRBJ2-6,TGCAGCGTTGATTCCGGGACAGGGGCCCTCTCTGGGGCCAACGTCCTGACTTTC,CSVDSGTGALSGANVLTF
-,TRBV29-1,-,15,TRBJ1-2,TGCAGCGTTGAAGGTCAGGCCGAGGGTTTTTATGGCTACACCTTC,CSVEGQAEGFYGYTF
-,TRBV7-2,-,15,TRBJ2-2,TGTGCCAGCAGCTTCTTATCGGCATCCACCGGGGAGCTGTTTTTT,CASSFLSASTGELFF
-,TRBV28,-,16,TRBJ2-7,-,CASSFGEGQGLYEQYF
once,TRBV28,-,16,TRBJ2-5,TGTGCCAGCAGTCCGAACATGATGACAGCCGCCGAGACCCAGTACTTC,CASSPNMMTAAETQYF
-,TRBV20-1,TRBD2,13,TRBJ2-1,TGCAGTGCTAGACCCAGCGGGGACAATGAGCAGTTCTTC,CSARPSGDNEQFF
-,TRBV7-9,-,17,TRBJ1-6,TGTGCCAGCAGCTTCCAAGATTGGGACGGACTGAATTCACCCCTCCACTTT,CASSFQDWDGLNSPLHF
-,TRBV27,TRBD1,16,TRBJ1-3,TGTGCCAGCAGTTCGCCACAGGGGGCTGGTGGAAACACCATATATTTT,CASSSPQGAGGNTIYF
-,TRBV10-2,-,13,TRBJ2-7,TGCGCCAGCAGTCACAGGGTGTCCTACGAGCAGTACTTC,CASSHRVSYEQYF
-,TRBV12-5,-,13,TRBJ2-1,TGTGCTAGTGGTTTTGAGGCCTACAATGAGCAGTTCTTC,CASGFEAYNEQFF
-,TRBV7-6,TRBD1,14,TRBJ2-7,TGTGCCAGCAGTCCCCCAGGGGGTGACTACGAGCAGTACTTC,CASSPPGGDYEQYF
-,TRBV10-3,-,12,TRBJ2-7,TGTGCCATCAGTGAGAAGCGGGACGAGCAGTACTTC,CAISEKRDEQYF